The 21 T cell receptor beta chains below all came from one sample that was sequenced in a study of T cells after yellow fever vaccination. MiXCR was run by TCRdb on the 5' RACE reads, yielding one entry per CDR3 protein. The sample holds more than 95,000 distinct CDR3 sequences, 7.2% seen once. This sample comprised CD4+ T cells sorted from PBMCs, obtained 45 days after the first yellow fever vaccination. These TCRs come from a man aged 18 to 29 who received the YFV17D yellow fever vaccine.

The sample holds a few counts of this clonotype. This chain's CDR3 is CASSQPTGGGTDTQYF. Here the CDR3 DNA reads TGTGCCAGCAGCCAGCCCACGGGGGGAGGCACAGATACGCAGTATTTT. The rearrangement uses TRBV4-2 and TRBJ2-3; TRBD2 aligns across 7 bases. Germline CDR1 and CDR2: LGHNA and YNFKEQ. J gave up 1 base and V 3 bases, and 7 bases lay outside the gene matches. The CDR3 is 16 amino acids.

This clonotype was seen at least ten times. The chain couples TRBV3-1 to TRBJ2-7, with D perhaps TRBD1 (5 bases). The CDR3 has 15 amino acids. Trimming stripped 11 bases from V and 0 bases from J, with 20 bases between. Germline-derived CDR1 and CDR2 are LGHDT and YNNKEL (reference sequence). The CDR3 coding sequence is TGTGCCTGTAGTAGGAGAACAGGACCCTCCTACGAGCAGTACTTC. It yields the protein CACSRRTGPSYEQYF.

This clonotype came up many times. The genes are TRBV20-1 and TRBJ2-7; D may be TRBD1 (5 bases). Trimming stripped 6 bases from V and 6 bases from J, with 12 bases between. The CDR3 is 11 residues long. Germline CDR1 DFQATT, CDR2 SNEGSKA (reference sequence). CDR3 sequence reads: CSARQGGEQYF. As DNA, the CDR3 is TGCAGTGCCCGTCAGGGCGGCGAGCAGTACTTC.

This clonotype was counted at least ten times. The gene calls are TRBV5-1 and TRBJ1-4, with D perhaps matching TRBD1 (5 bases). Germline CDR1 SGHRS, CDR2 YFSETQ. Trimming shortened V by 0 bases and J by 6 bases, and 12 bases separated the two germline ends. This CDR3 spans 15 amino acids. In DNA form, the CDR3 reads TGCGCCAGCAGCTTGGCCGGGGGAGGAGATGAAAAACTGTTTTTT. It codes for CASSLAGGGDEKLFF.

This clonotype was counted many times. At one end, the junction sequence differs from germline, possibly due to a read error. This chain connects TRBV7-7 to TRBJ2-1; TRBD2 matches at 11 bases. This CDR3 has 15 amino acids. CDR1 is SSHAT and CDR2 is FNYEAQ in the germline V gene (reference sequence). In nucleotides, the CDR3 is TGTGCTAGCAGCTCCAATAGCGGGGGGGTTAATGAGCAGTTCTTC. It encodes CASSSNSGGVNEQFF. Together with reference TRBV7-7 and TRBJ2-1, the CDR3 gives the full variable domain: GAGVSQSPRYKVTKRGQDVTLRCDPISSHATLYWYQQALGQGPEFLTYFNYEAQPDKSGLPSDRFSAERPEGSISTLTIQRTEQRDSAMYRCASSSNSGGVNEQFFGPGTRLTVL.

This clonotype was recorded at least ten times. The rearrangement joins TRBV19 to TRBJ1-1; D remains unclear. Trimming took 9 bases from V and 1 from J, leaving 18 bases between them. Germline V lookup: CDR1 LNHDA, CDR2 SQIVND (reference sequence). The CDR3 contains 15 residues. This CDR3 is CASVRGGIQNTEAFF. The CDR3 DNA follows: TGTGCCAGCGTACGGGGTGGGATTCAGAACACTGAAGCTTTCTTT.

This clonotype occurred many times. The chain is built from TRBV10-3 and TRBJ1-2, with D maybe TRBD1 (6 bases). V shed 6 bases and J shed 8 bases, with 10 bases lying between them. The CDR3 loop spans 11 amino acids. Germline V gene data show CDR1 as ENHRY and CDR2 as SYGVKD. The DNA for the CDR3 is TGTGCCATCAGCTACAGGGACGGCTACACCTTC. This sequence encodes CAISYRDGYTF.

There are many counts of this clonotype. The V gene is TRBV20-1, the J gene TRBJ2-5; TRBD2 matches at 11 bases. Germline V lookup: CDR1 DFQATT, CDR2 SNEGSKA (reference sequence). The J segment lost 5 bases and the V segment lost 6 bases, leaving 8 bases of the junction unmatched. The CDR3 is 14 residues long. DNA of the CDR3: TGCAGTGCGGGACAGGCTAGCGGGGGGGAGACCCAGTACTTC. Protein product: CSAGQASGGETQYF.

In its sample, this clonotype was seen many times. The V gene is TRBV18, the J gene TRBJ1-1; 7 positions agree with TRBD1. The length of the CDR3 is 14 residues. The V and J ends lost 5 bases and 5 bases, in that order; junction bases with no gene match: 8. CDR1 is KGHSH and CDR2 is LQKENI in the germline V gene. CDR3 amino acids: CASSEGTESTEAFF. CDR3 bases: TGTGCCAGCTCAGAAGGGACAGAGAGTACTGAAGCTTTCTTT.

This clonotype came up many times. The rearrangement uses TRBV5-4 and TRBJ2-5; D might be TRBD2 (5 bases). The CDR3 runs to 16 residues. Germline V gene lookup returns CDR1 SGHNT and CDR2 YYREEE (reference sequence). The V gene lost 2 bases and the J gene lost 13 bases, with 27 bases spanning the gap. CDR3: CASSFGGRNSDSLLYF. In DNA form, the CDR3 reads TGTGCCAGCAGCTTTGGTGGGAGAAACAGCGATTCTCTTCTGTACTTC.

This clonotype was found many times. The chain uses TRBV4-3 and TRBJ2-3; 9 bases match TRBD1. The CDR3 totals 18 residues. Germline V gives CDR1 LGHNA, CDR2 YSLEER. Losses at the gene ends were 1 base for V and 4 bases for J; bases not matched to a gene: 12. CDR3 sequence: CASSQATHPGQGADTQYF. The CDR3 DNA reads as TGCGCCAGCAGCCAAGCTACGCATCCGGGACAGGGTGCAGATACGCAGTATTTT.

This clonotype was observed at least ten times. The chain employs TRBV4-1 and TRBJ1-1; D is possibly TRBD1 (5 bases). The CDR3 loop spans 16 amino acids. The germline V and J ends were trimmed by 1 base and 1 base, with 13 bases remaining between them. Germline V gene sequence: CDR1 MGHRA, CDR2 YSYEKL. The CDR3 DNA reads TGCGCCAGCAGCCAAGGTAGGGGACGTAGGAACACTGAAGCTTTCTTT. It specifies CASSQGRGRRNTEAFF.

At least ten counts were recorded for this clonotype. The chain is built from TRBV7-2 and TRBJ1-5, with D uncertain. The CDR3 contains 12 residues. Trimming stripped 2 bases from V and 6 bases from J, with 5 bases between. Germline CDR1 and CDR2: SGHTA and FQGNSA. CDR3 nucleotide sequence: TGTGCCAGCAGCTTACCACCTCAGCCCCAGCATTTT. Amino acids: CASSLPPQPQHF.

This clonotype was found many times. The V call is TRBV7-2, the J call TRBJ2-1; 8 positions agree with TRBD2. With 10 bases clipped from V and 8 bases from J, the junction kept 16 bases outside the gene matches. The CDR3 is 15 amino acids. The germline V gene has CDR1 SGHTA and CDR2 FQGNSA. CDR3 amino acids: CATIRGGLFRHEQFF. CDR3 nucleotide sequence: TGTGCCACCATCCGGGGGGGGTTATTTCGCCATGAGCAGTTCTTC.

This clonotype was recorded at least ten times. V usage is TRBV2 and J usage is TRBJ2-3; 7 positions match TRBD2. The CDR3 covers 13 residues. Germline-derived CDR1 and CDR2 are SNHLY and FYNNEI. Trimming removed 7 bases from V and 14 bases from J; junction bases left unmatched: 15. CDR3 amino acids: CASTSGVNRELYF. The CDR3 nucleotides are TGTGCCAGCACTAGCGGTGTGAATAGGGAGTTGTATTTT.

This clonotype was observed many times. The CDR3 DNA reads TGTGCCAGCAGCCCACGGGGGGCTGGGGCCAACGTCCTGACTTTC. This encodes CASSPRGAGANVLTF. The rearrangement uses TRBV12-3 or TRBV12-4 and TRBJ2-6; 7 bases are shared with TRBD2. The CDR3 totals 15 residues. Trimming at V came to 6 bases and at J to 2 bases, leaving 4 bases not matched to a gene.

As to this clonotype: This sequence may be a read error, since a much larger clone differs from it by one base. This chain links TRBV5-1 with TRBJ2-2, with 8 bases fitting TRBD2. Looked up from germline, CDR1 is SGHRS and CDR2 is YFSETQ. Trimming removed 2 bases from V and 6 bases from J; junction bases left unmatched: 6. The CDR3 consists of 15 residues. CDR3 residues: CASSFGTRNSGELFF. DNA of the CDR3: TGCGCCAGCAGCTTCGGGACTAGGAATTCCGGGGAGCTGTTTTTT.

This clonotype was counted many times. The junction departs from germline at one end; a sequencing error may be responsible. The CDR3 sequence: CSWSVGQGTEAFF. DNA for the CDR3: TGTTCCTGGAGTGTAGGACAGGGCACTGAAGCTTTCTTT. The chain combines TRBV30 with TRBJ1-1; 8 bases are a match to TRBD1. This CDR3 is built from 13 residues. The germline CDR1 and CDR2 sequences are GTSNPN and SVGIG (reference sequence).

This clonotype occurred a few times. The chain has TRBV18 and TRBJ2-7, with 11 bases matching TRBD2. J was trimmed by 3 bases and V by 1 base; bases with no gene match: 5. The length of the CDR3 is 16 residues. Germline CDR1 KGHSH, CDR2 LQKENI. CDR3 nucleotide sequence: TGTGCCAGCTCACCACGCCTAGCGGGGGGAGGCTACGAGCAGTACTTC. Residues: CASSPRLAGGGYEQYF.

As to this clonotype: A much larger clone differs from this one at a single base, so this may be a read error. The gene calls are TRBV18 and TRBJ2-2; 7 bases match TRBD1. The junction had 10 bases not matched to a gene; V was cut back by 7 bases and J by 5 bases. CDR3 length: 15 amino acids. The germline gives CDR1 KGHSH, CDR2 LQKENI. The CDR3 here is CASLPDRTVTGELFF. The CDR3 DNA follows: TGTGCCAGCTTACCGGACAGGACGGTTACCGGGGAGCTGTTTTTT.

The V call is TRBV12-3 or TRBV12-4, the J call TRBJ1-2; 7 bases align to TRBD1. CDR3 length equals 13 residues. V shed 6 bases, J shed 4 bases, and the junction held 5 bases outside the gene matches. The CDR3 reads CASSLTGAYGYTF. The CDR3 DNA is TGTGCCAGCAGCCTTACAGGGGCCTATGGCTACACCTTC.